This TCR beta chain comes out of a study of T cell repertoires in cytomegalovirus infection. In the study overall: CMV infection together with matching HLA type was indicated by public TCR beta signatures.

The CDR3 is made up of 15 amino acids. The V and J ends lost 3 bases and 6 bases respectively, with 17 bases between them. As to this clonotype: The antigen is unknown.

TCRdb reprocessed the reads with MiXCR, giving one entry per CDR3 protein. The data hold 160,000 or so distinct CDR3 sequences, with about 20% observed a single time. General study points: Within the response measured ex vivo, HLA-C-restricted CMV-specific TCR beta clonotypes were dominant.

The chain links TRBV12-3 or TRBV12-4 to TRBJ1-2; a possible D gene is TRBD1 (6 bases). This material consisted of CD8+ T cells from cultured PBMCs, taken from culture after CMV antigen stimulation. This TCR was sampled from a human donor in good health (CMV status not recorded). Some clones in this sample may be carry-over from other donors' samples. CDR3 sequence: CASSFIAPTGHGYTF. CDR3 DNA sequence: TGTGCCAGCAGTTTCATAGCCCCTACAGGGCATGGCTACACCTTC.